This TCR beta chain was identified during a study of blood T cell repertoires in COVID-19. Across the study: Samples came from the United States, Italy and Spain, spanning acute and convalescent COVID-19. In each case, the material was cDNA or gDNA derived from T cells, B-cell-depleted T cells, or PBMCs.

How the authors handled the data: The assay estimated nucleated cells by amplifying reference gene primers. Sequencing used immunoSEQ multiplex PCR; TCRdb keeps in-frame clones, though not all of them. Clone size and V and J calls were adopted from that table, with D and trimming inferred from the DNA. Of about 88,000 clones in the sample, roughly 90% were seen once. CDR3 length: 18 residues. CDR1 and CDR2 from the germline V gene are LGHNA and YNFKEQ. Trimming at V came to 4 bases and at J to 0 bases, leaving 8 bases not matched to a gene. This chain links TRBV4-2 with TRBJ2-6; 8 nucleotides line up with TRBD1. Sequencing input: peripheral blood. The origin of this receptor is a man aged 55 to 70 with acute or convalescent COVID-19. The CDR3 loop is CASSRLDRANSGANVLTF. The CDR3 DNA is TGTGCCAGCAGCCGCTTGGACAGGGCTAACTCTGGGGCCAACGTCCTGACTTTC.